These 16 T cell receptor beta chains were all obtained from the same sample, sequenced in a study of shared clonotypes between healthy human individuals (dated by TCRdb to about 2020). Library construction relied on the immunoSEQ multiplex PCR assay. Entries here come from immuneACCESS through TCRdb and include only in-frame sequences with V and J called. Some clones fail to appear in such tables; in the studies checked, an unresolved V gene covers under half of the shortfall, and the cause of the remainder is unknown. The sample table contains more than 900,000 clones; only one count was recorded for about 80% of them. Roughly 0.62% of the sample is taken by the ten largest. Material for sequencing was memory CD4+ T cells from PBMCs. The cell subset or site label, as the study defines it: CD45RA-negative fraction. These receptors were taken from a man between 18 and 35 years old in good health. Some clones in this sample may be carry-over from other donors' samples.

This clone was counted a single time. The chain couples TRBV7-2 to TRBJ1-5; no firm D call. Germline V gene sequence: CDR1 SGHTA, CDR2 FQGNSA. The CDR3 has 14 residues. V was trimmed by 1 base and J by 7 bases, leaving 11 bases between them. In DNA form, the CDR3 reads TGTGCCAGCAGCTTAGTCGGCCGGGAGCAGCCCCAGCATTTT. The encoded protein is CASSLVGREQPQHF.

J is TRBJ2-7 and V is TRBV5-5; 14 bases match TRBD2. The CDR3 extends over 16 amino acids. Germline trimming cut 4 bases from V and 6 bases from J; bases unmatched to any gene: 9. Germline-derived CDR1 and CDR2 are SGHKS and YYEKEE (reference sequence). The CDR3 loop reads CASSIPGLAGVIEQYF. As DNA, the CDR3 is TGTGCCAGCAGCATTCCGGGACTAGCGGGAGTCATCGAGCAGTACTTC.

This chain links TRBV5-1 with TRBJ2-3; D not certain. V dropped 4 bases and J dropped 4 bases, with 16 bases sitting between them. This CDR3 has 15 amino acids. Germline assignment: CDR1 SGHRS and CDR2 YFSETQ. In DNA form, the CDR3 reads TGCGCCAGCAGCCCTACTGGGGTTGTACCAGATACGCAGTATTTT. Protein sequence: CASSPTGVVPDTQYF.

The chain joins TRBV11-3 to TRBJ1-1; D uncertain. Germline V gene lookup returns CDR1 SGHNT and CDR2 YENEEA. Trimming removed 4 bases from V and 8 bases from J, with 14 bases in between. The length of the CDR3 is 13 residues. For the CDR3, the DNA is TGTGCCAGCAGCTCGGAGACGGAAGCAGAAGCTTTCTTT. The encoded protein is CASSSETEAEAFF.

The chain employs TRBV5-6 and TRBJ2-4, with D perhaps matching TRBD1 (5 bases). V was clipped by 4 bases and J by 4 bases, with 9 bases between them. The CDR3 is 13 amino acids. CDR1 is SGHDT and CDR2 is YYEEEE in the germline V gene. CDR3: CASSPRQKNIQYF. CDR3 coding DNA: TGTGCCAGCAGCCCCCGACAGAAAAACATTCAGTACTTC.

Comment on this clone: With a far larger clone one base away, a read error is the likely cause. Other DNA sequences of this sample code for an identical CDR3. The rearrangement joins TRBV29-1 to TRBJ2-2; the match to TRBD2 covers 9 bases. Germline V lookup: CDR1 SQVTM, CDR2 ANQGSEA. The CDR3 extends over 15 amino acids. V shed 4 bases and J 5 bases; nucleotides not matched to a gene: 8. CDR3 residues: CSVGPSGMSTGELFF. The CDR3 nucleotides read TGCAGCGTTGGGCCTAGCGGGATGAGTACCGGGGAGCTGTTTTTT.

V is TRBV11-2 and J is TRBJ1-4; the match to TRBD1 covers 8 bases. The germline gives CDR1 SGHAT, CDR2 FQNNGV. The CDR3 totals 14 residues. J was trimmed by 8 bases and V by 4 bases; bases with no gene match: 6. The CDR3 loop reads CASSSQGAGEKLFF. CDR3 nucleotides: TGTGCCAGCAGCTCCCAGGGGGCCGGGGAAAAACTGTTTTTT.

This chain connects TRBV7-2 to TRBJ2-4; TRBD2 agrees at 11 bases. This CDR3 is built from 19 residues. Germline trimming cut 2 bases from V and 8 bases from J; bases unmatched to any gene: 17. Germline lookup yields CDR1 SGHTA and CDR2 FQGNSA. CDR3 protein: CASSLKGGTSGSFGDIQYF. In nucleotides, the CDR3 is TGTGCCAGCAGCTTAAAGGGTGGGACTAGCGGCTCCTTCGGGGACATTCAGTACTTC.

This chain uses TRBV7-9 with TRBJ1-1, with TRBD1 matching over 8 bases. The CDR3 consists of 14 residues. Germline CDR1 reads SEHNR; CDR2 reads FQNEAQ (reference sequence). Germline trimming cut 8 bases from V and 0 bases from J; bases unmatched to any gene: 5. The CDR3 sequence: CASGTGTMNTEAFF. The DNA for the CDR3 is TGTGCCAGCGGGACAGGTACTATGAACACTGAAGCTTTCTTT.

The genes are TRBV29-1 and TRBJ2-5; D may be TRBD2 (6 bases). The germline CDR1 and CDR2 sequences are SQVTM and ANQGSEA. The CDR3 runs to 12 residues. Trimming took off 5 bases at V and 1 base at J, with 8 bases between the two ends. CDR3 nucleotides: TGCAGCGTTCGCGGGGTCCAAGAGACCCAGTACTTC. It is translated as CSVRGVQETQYF.

This clone was recorded a few times. Within the sample, other DNA sequences also encode this same CDR3. The chain carries TRBV18 and TRBJ2-2; D remains ambiguous. This CDR3 spans 12 amino acids. Germline V lookup: CDR1 KGHSH, CDR2 LQKENI. Trimming took off 1 base at V and 5 bases at J, with 2 bases between the two ends. The CDR3 DNA follows: TGTGCCAGCTCACCACGGACCGGGGAGCTGTTTTTT. Protein product: CASSPRTGELFF.

The V and J genes are TRBV7-2 and TRBJ1-1; TRBD1 agrees at 11 bases. CDR1 and CDR2 (germline): SGHTA, FQGNSA. Trimming removed 1 base from V and 4 bases from J; junction bases left unmatched: 5. This CDR3 comprises 16 residues. The CDR3 DNA follows: TGTGCCAGCAGCTTAGTCCGGGACAGGGGGAGCACTGAAGCTTTCTTT. Translation gives CASSLVRDRGSTEAFF.

The CDR3 loop is CATGQGDYGYTF. In nucleotides, the CDR3 is TGTGCCACGGGACAGGGAGACTATGGCTACACCTTC. The V call is TRBV7-8, the J call TRBJ1-2; TRBD1 matches at 9 bases. V was clipped by 10 bases and J by 3 bases; unmatched bases: 3. This CDR3 comprises 12 residues. Per germline, CDR1 SGHVS and CDR2 FQNEAQ.

The chain carries TRBV11-2 and TRBJ2-2; no clear D gene. Germline V gene data show CDR1 as SGHAT and CDR2 as FQNNGV. V was clipped by 4 bases and J by 0 bases, with 18 bases between them. The CDR3 is 18 residues long. The CDR3 coding sequence is TGTGCCAGCAGCTCCCGCTTAACGACATTTTCGAACACCGGGGAGCTGTTTTTT. Translated, it gives CASSSRLTTFSNTGELFF.

In regard to this clone: At the DNA level, this CDR3 is encoded by other sequences in the same sample as well. V usage is TRBV6-5 and J usage is TRBJ1-5, with D hard to call. Deletions cut 2 bases from V and 0 bases from J, with 5 bases between. The CDR3 has 14 amino acids. Germline V gene lookup returns CDR1 MNHEY and CDR2 SVGAGI. The CDR3 DNA is TGTGCCAGCAGTTACGGGCGTAGCAATCAGCCCCAGCATTTT. Its protein product is CASSYGRSNQPQHF.

This sequence joins TRBV9 and TRBJ1-3; 8 bases are a match to TRBD1. The CDR3 covers 16 residues. The V gene end was trimmed by 3 bases and the J gene end by 0 bases; junction bases not matched to a gene: 5. Germline CDR1 and CDR2: SGDLS and YYNGEE. The CDR3 sequence is CASSGDRPGSGNTIYF. The CDR3 nucleotides read TGTGCCAGCAGCGGGGACAGGCCCGGCTCTGGAAACACCATATATTTT.